Presented here are 24 T cell receptor beta chains from one specimen sequenced in a study of blood T cell repertoires in COVID-19. Only in-frame clones appear in the TCRdb table, and some are missing; sequencing was by immunoSEQ multiplex PCR. The table lists tens of thousands of clones, around four fifths of them singletons. What was sequenced was peripheral blood. The receptor set was obtained from a woman aged 70-85 years with active or convalescent COVID-19.

In DNA form, the CDR3 reads TGTGCCAGCAGTGAACTAGCGGGACTCTACAATGAGCAGTTCTTC. Translated: CASSELAGLYNEQFF. The chain is built from TRBV6-1 and TRBJ2-1; 9 bases align to TRBD2. The CDR3 totals 15 residues. CDR1 is MNHNS and CDR2 is SASEGT in the germline V gene. With V trimmed by 2 bases and J by 3 bases, 2 bases remained unmatched.

V and J are TRBV7-2 and TRBJ2-3; D not certain. Trimming stripped 4 bases from V and 2 bases from J, with 10 bases between. This CDR3 has 14 residues. Germline V gives CDR1 SGHTA, CDR2 FQGNSA. DNA for the CDR3: TGTGCCAGCAGCTCCAGGCGAACCACAGATACGCAGTATTTT. Translation gives CASSSRRTTDTQYF.

V gene TRBV2 combines with J gene TRBJ1-5; 7 nucleotides match TRBD1. There are 16 residues in the CDR3. J gave up 8 bases and V 3 bases, and 13 bases lay outside the gene matches. Germline V gene sequence: CDR1 SNHLY, CDR2 FYNNEI. The CDR3, as DNA: TGTGCCAGCAGTGACCTGTTTGGACAGGTGATCAAGCCCCAGCATTTT. It translates to CASSDLFGQVIKPQHF.

The V and J genes are TRBV12-3 or TRBV12-4 and TRBJ2-1; possible D gene TRBD1, 6 bases. Trimming pared 5 bases from V and 9 bases from J, leaving 14 bases between. The CDR3 has 13 residues. The CDR3 loop reads CASSHGRGGEQFF. The CDR3 DNA is TGTGCCAGCAGTCATGGCAGGGGTGGTGAGCAGTTCTTC.

This clone has a handful of counts. The chain uses TRBV6-6 and TRBJ1-6, with D possibly TRBD1 on 6 matching bases. The CDR3 runs to 16 residues. Per germline, CDR1 MNHNY and CDR2 SVGAGI (reference sequence). V was clipped by 2 bases and J by 7 bases, with 15 bases between them. The CDR3 is CASSYSQGMGNSPLHF. The DNA of the CDR3 is TGTGCCAGCAGTTACAGCCAGGGGATGGGGAATTCACCCCTCCACTTT.

The genes are TRBV5-1 and TRBJ1-1; 12 nucleotides match TRBD1. The CDR3 is made up of 17 amino acids. Germline values: CDR1 SGHRS, CDR2 YFSETQ. V gave up 0 bases and J gave up 5 bases; unmatched junction bases: 8. CDR3 amino acids: CASSLGPGTGGATEAFF. CDR3 sequence (DNA): TGCGCCAGCAGCTTGGGCCCCGGGACAGGGGGCGCGACTGAAGCTTTCTTT.

The chain uses TRBV10-3 and TRBJ2-7; 10 nucleotides line up with TRBD1. The germline CDR1 and CDR2 sequences are ENHRY and SYGVKD. The CDR3 covers 16 residues. V shed 4 bases and J 5 bases; nucleotides not matched to a gene: 11. As DNA, the CDR3 is TGTGCCATCAGTGGTTATGGGACAGGGGCGTCCAACGAGCAGTACTTC. Translation: CAISGYGTGASNEQYF.

J is TRBJ2-4 and V is TRBV19; TRBD2 aligns across 8 bases. V gave up 3 bases and J gave up 7 bases; unmatched junction bases: 5. CDR1 and CDR2 (germline): LNHDA, SQIVND (reference sequence). The CDR3 extends over 14 amino acids. The CDR3 coding sequence is TGTGCCAGTAGTATCTCCGGGAGGGGTAACATTCAGTACTTC. Protein: CASSISGRGNIQYF.

The chain uses TRBV6-5 and TRBJ1-4; D gene uncertain. V was trimmed by 0 bases and J by 1 base, leaving 6 bases between them. Germline V CDR1 and CDR2: MNHEY, SVGAGI. The CDR3 totals 15 residues. CDR3 DNA: TGTGCCAGCAGTTACTCGGGCAGAACTAATGAAAAACTGTTTTTT. Its translation: CASSYSGRTNEKLFF.

V gene TRBV5-1 combines with J gene TRBJ2-7; 9 bases match TRBD1. The V gene end was trimmed by 7 bases and the J gene end by 3 bases; junction bases not matched to a gene: 11. CDR1 is SGHRS, CDR2 YFSETQ, per germline. CDR3 size: 15 residues. CDR3 bases: TGCGCCAGCTGCCCCGCGTCGGGACAGGGCTACGAGCAGTACTTC. Translation: CASCPASGQGYEQYF.

The genes are TRBV7-2 and TRBJ1-5; D is uncertain. Deletions cut 2 bases from V and 4 bases from J, with 9 bases between. CDR3 size: 14 residues. Germline V CDR1 and CDR2: SGHTA, FQGNSA. CDR3: CASSLNGGNQPQHF. CDR3 DNA sequence: TGTGCCAGCAGCTTAAACGGAGGGAATCAGCCCCAGCATTTT. Supplemented by reference TRBV7-2 and TRBJ1-5, the full variable domain reads GAGVSQSPSNKVTEKGKDVELRCDPISGHTALYWYRQSLGQGLEFLIYFQGNSAPDKSGLPSDRFSAERTGGSVSTLTIQRTQQEDSAVYLCASSLNGGNQPQHFGDGTRLSIL.

The DNA for the CDR3 is TGTGCCAGCAGCTTGGACGGAGACTATGGCTACACCTTC. Its translation is CASSLDGDYGYTF. This sequence joins TRBV5-4 and TRBJ1-2; D is undetermined. The germline CDR1 and CDR2 sequences are SGHNT and YYREEE (reference sequence). The length of the CDR3 is 13 residues. Trimming cost V 0 bases and J 3 bases, with 6 bases left between them. Complete variable domain (other parts from reference TRBV5-4 and TRBJ1-2): ETGVTQSPTHLIKTRGQQVTLRCSSQSGHNTVSWYQQALGQGPQFIFQYYREEENGRGNFPPRFSGLQFPNYSSELNVNALELDDSALYLCASSLDGDYGYTFGSGTRLTVV.

This clone was observed once. The CDR3 DNA follows: TGCGCCAGCAGCTTAGAGCGGGGGGGGCCTACAGATACGCAGTATTTT. The encoded protein is CASSLERGGPTDTQYF. This sequence joins TRBV5-1 and TRBJ2-3; TRBD2 agrees at 10 bases. Germline V gene sequence: CDR1 SGHRS, CDR2 YFSETQ. This CDR3 spans 16 amino acids. V was clipped by 2 bases and J by 3 bases; unmatched bases: 6. Using reference TRBV5-1 and TRBJ2-3 for the parts outside the CDR3, the full variable domain is KAGVTQTPRYLIKTRGQQVTLSCSPISGHRSVSWYQQTPGQGLQFLFEYFSETQRNKGNFPGRFSGRQFSNSRSEMNVSTLELGDSALYLCASSLERGGPTDTQYFGPGTRLTVL.

V and J are TRBV18 and TRBJ1-6; 8 nucleotides line up with TRBD1. The CDR3 runs to 16 residues. From germline, CDR1 is KGHSH and CDR2 LQKENI. Losses at the gene ends were 2 bases for V and 10 bases for J; bases not matched to a gene: 10. The CDR3 coding sequence is TGTGCCAGCTCACCAACCTCGGACAGGGACGGCTCACCCCTCCACTTT. It yields the protein CASSPTSDRDGSPLHF.

This sequence joins TRBV19 and TRBJ2-3; D unclear. The V end was cut by 1 base, the J end by 1 base, with 3 bases between. The CDR3 extends over 13 amino acids. The germline V gene encodes CDR1 LNHDA and CDR2 SQIVND (reference sequence). DNA of the CDR3: TGTGCCAGTAGTATAGCAGGCACAGATACGCAGTATTTT. The encoded protein is CASSIAGTDTQYF.

Only one count was recorded for this clone. The J gene is TRBJ2-7, the V gene TRBV28; the D gene is possibly TRBD1 (6 bases). Trimming took off 7 bases at V and 0 bases at J, with 13 bases between the two ends. The CDR3 covers 14 residues. Germline V gene sequence: CDR1 MDHEN, CDR2 SYDVKM. CDR3 DNA sequence: TGTGCCAGCACTATAACAGGGTTCTCCTACGAGCAGTACTTC. This codes for CASTITGFSYEQYF.

V usage is TRBV4-2 and J usage is TRBJ2-2; D possibly corresponds to TRBD2 (7 bases). Trimming cost V 1 base and J 2 bases, with 14 bases left between them. The CDR3 is made up of 17 amino acids. CDR1 and CDR2 from the germline V gene are LGHNA and YNFKEQ. CDR3 residues: CASSQAAGAINTGELFF. In nucleotides, the CDR3 is TGTGCCAGCAGCCAAGCCGCGGGGGCAATAAACACCGGGGAGCTGTTTTTT.

The chain employs TRBV2 and TRBJ1-1, with TRBD1 identical over 8 bases. Germline trimming cut 5 bases from V and 5 bases from J; bases unmatched to any gene: 7. The length of the CDR3 is 14 residues. CDR1 and CDR2 (germline): SNHLY, FYNNEI. CDR3 loop: CASSYDRGTTEAFF. The CDR3 bases are TGTGCCAGCAGTTACGACAGGGGTACGACTGAAGCTTTCTTT.

The rearrangement joins TRBV14 to TRBJ2-7, with 7 bases identical to TRBD1. The V gene's germline CDR1 is SGHDN and CDR2 FVKESK. The CDR3 is 14 residues long. The junction had 2 bases not matched to a gene; V was cut back by 1 base and J by 2 bases. The chain's CDR3 is CASSQGQGAYEQYF. DNA for the CDR3: TGTGCCAGCAGCCAAGGGCAGGGGGCCTACGAGCAGTACTTC.

The genes are TRBV5-1 and TRBJ1-6; TRBD1 aligns across 11 bases. J was trimmed by 9 bases and V by 4 bases; bases with no gene match: 3. This CDR3 comprises 14 residues. Germline CDR1 SGHRS, CDR2 YFSETQ. The CDR3 reads CASSPGTGGSPLHF. Here the CDR3 DNA reads TGCGCCAGCAGCCCTGGGACAGGGGGTTCACCCCTCCACTTT.

This chain connects TRBV2 to TRBJ2-1; no reliable D call. There are 15 residues in the CDR3. Germline-derived CDR1 and CDR2 are SNHLY and FYNNEI. Trimming pared 7 bases from V and 5 bases from J, leaving 18 bases between. The CDR3: CASIQDKVRHNEQFF. Written as DNA, the CDR3 is TGTGCCAGCATCCAGGATAAAGTACGGCACAATGAGCAGTTCTTC.

This clone was seen once. V usage is TRBV10-2 and J usage is TRBJ2-3; TRBD1 is a possible D gene (6 bases). Between the trimmed V and J ends, which lost 11 bases and 2 bases, there was a span of 17 bases. Germline CDR1 is WSHSY and CDR2 is SAAADI. The CDR3 has 14 residues. CDR3 in amino acids: CAVKGGQHTDTQYF. The DNA of the CDR3 is TGCGCCGTTAAAGGGGGACAACACACAGATACGCAGTATTTT.

This sequence joins TRBV29-1 and TRBJ1-1; D is undetermined. The V gene lost 5 bases and the J gene lost 3 bases, with 7 bases spanning the gap. CDR1 is SQVTM and CDR2 is ANQGSEA in the germline V gene. This CDR3 has 11 residues. The chain's CDR3 is CSVLDYTEAFF. CDR3 DNA: TGCAGCGTTCTCGACTACACTGAAGCTTTCTTT.

V is TRBV6-6 and J is TRBJ2-2, with 7 bases identical to TRBD1. The CDR3 totals 15 residues. Unmatched junction bases numbered 5, after V lost 6 bases and J lost 1 base. Germline CDR1 is MNHNY and CDR2 is SVGAGI (reference sequence). CDR3 amino acids: CASSRGQRNTGELFF. The CDR3 DNA follows: TGTGCCAGCAGCCGGGGACAGAGGAACACCGGGGAGCTGTTTTTT.